The 29 T cell receptor beta chains reported below all come from one sample, sequenced in a study of vaccination and CD4 T cells after COVID-19 (dated by TCRdb to between 2020 and 2023). Their recognized antigens are unknown. This specimen's time point label, interpreted: late sampling 161 to 241 days after vaccination in three convalescent patients. The treatment or condition label, as the study defines it: approximately 9-day PBMC culture with coronavirus spike peptide pools or control peptides (ViraFEST assay). The library came from PCR. The sequencer listed for this sample is Illumina iSeq 100. TCR sequencing of DNA from cultured CD4+ T cells used the Oncomine TCR Beta short-read assay at the Johns Hopkins FTIC core. Starting from the raw public reads, TCRdb applied fastp trimming at Q25, assembled clones with MiXCR and retained in-frame beta chains. Every CDR3 protein is listed once, alongside the most common genes and DNA of its rows. The sample table records 20,000 to 30,000 distinct CDR3 sequences; 40% to 55% of these occur just once. Jointly, the top ten make up 3.5% to 5% of the sample.

The specimen was CD4+ T cells from blood, cultured in vitro, collected about 7 months after SARS-CoV-2 vaccination. All receptors derive from a human donor who had recovered from COVID-19.

This clonotype was counted only a few times. This chain joins TRBV7-2 and TRBJ2-7; 8 bases line up with TRBD2. CDR1 is SGHTA, CDR2 FQGNSA, per germline. This CDR3 is built from 15 residues. The V gene end was trimmed by 4 bases and the J gene end by 6 bases; junction bases not matched to a gene: 11. Here the CDR3 reads CASSSLTSASGEQYF. In nucleotides, the CDR3 is TGTGCCAGCAGCTCCCTGACTAGCGCCTCAGGCGAGCAGTACTTC. Based on the CDR3 plus reference TRBV7-2 and TRBJ2-7, the full variable domain is GAGVSQSPSNKVTEKGKDVELRCDPISGHTALYWYRQSLGQGLEFLIYFQGNSAPDKSGLPSDRFSAERTGGSVSTLTIQRTQQEDSAVYLCASSSLTSASGEQYFGPGTRLTVT.

This clonotype has more than one count but fewer than ten. The chain recombines TRBV5-8 with TRBJ2-7; 8 positions match TRBD1. The CDR3 has 14 residues. V shed 4 bases, J shed 1 base, and the junction held 4 bases outside the gene matches. The V gene's germline CDR1 is SGHTS and CDR2 YDEGEE. CDR3 bases: TGTGCCAGCAGCCAACACAGGGGGTCCTACGAGCAGTACTTC. Translation: CASSQHRGSYEQYF. Full variable domain (remainder filled in from reference TRBV5-8 and TRBJ2-7): EAGVTQSPTHLIKTRGQQATLRCSPISGHTSVYWYQQALGLGLQFLLWYDEGEERNRGNFPPRFSGRQFPNYSSELNVNALELEDSALYLCASSQHRGSYEQYFGPGTRLTVT.

The V call is TRBV7-9, the J call TRBJ2-4; 8 bases fit TRBD1. This CDR3 spans 14 amino acids. J lost 4 bases, V lost 5 bases, and 4 bases had no gene match. Germline V lookup: CDR1 SEHNR, CDR2 FQNEAQ (reference sequence). CDR3 DNA: TGTGCCAGCAGCATTGGACAGGGAAAAAACATTCAGTACTTC. It specifies CASSIGQGKNIQYF.

This clonotype was seen a few times. The V and J genes are TRBV6-5 and TRBJ1-1; 9 nucleotides agree with TRBD1. The CDR3 spans 15 residues. The ends lost 0 bases at V and 5 bases at J; junction bases unmatched: 4. The germline CDR1 and CDR2 sequences are MNHEY and SVGAGI. This CDR3 reads CASSYSDRGWTEAFF. The CDR3 DNA sequence: TGTGCCAGCAGTTACTCCGACAGGGGGTGGACTGAAGCTTTCTTT.

The rearrangement links TRBV20-1 to TRBJ2-5; TRBD1 matches at 7 bases. The CDR3 is made up of 14 amino acids. V was pared by 3 bases and J by 7 bases, with 11 bases of the junction left unmatched. Looked up from germline, CDR1 is DFQATT and CDR2 is SNEGSKA (reference sequence). The CDR3 region is CSARDRRSSTTQYF. The CDR3 DNA reads as TGCAGTGCTAGGGACAGGCGTTCGAGTACGACCCAGTACTTC.

In this sample, this clonotype turned up a few times. The V call is TRBV7-8, the J call TRBJ1-2, with a possible D match to TRBD1 (5 bases). V lost 4 bases, J lost 3 bases, and 27 bases lay in between. This CDR3 has 19 residues. Germline assignment: CDR1 SGHVS and CDR2 FQNEAQ. The chain's CDR3 is CASSSGGGILQMRDYGYTF. In DNA form, the CDR3 reads TGTGCCAGCAGCTCCGGGGGGGGTATTCTTCAGATGAGAGACTATGGCTACACCTTC. Supplemented by reference TRBV7-8 and TRBJ1-2, the full variable domain reads GAGVSQSPRYKVAKRGQDVALRCDPISGHVSLFWYQQALGQGPEFLTYFQNEAQLDKSGLPSDRFFAERPEGSVSTLKIQRTQQEDSAVYLCASSSGGGILQMRDYGYTFGSGTRLTVV.

This clonotype has only a few counts. V is TRBV19 and J is TRBJ1-5; 9 nucleotides agree with TRBD1. The CDR3 covers 17 residues. Trimming cost V 1 base and J 5 bases; bases outside gene matches: 9. CDR1 is LNHDA and CDR2 is SQIVND in the germline V gene (reference sequence). CDR3 sequence (DNA): TGTGCCAGTAGTATAGTTGCATCGGGACAGGGTTATCAGCCCCAGCATTTT. This sequence encodes CASSIVASGQGYQPQHF.

The V and J genes are TRBV7-8 and TRBJ2-3, with a tentative D call TRBD2 (5 bases). Germline CDR1 and CDR2: SGHVS and FQNEAQ. V was pared by 4 bases and J by 4 bases, with 15 bases between. The CDR3 length is 15 residues. The CDR3 region is CASSSLDYPPDTQYF. The CDR3 DNA sequence: TGTGCCAGCAGCTCTTTAGACTACCCCCCAGATACGCAGTATTTT.

Remarks on this clonotype: The junction does not match germline at one end; this may be a read error. The chain recombines TRBV20-1 with TRBJ1-2, with TRBD1 as a possible D gene (5 bases). CDR3 length: 13 amino acids. CDR1 and CDR2 (germline): DFQATT, SNEGSKA (reference sequence). This CDR3 is CSAPPGRDYGYTF. The CDR3 bases are TGCAGTGCCCCCCCGGGACGGGACTACGGCTACACCTTC.

This chain joins TRBV20-1 and TRBJ1-2; TRBD1 matches at 7 bases. The CDR3 runs 13 residues. V was pared by 3 bases and J by 4 bases, with 5 bases of the junction left unmatched. Germline V gene lookup returns CDR1 DFQATT and CDR2 SNEGSKA (reference sequence). This chain's CDR3 is CSARTGSRYGYTF. CDR3 in DNA: TGCAGTGCTAGGACAGGGAGTCGCTATGGCTACACCTTC.

The chain recombines TRBV4-1 with TRBJ2-7; D remains ambiguous. This CDR3 is built from 13 residues. V was shortened by 3 bases and J by 5 bases, with 11 bases between the two germline ends. From germline, CDR1 is MGHRA and CDR2 YSYEKL. The CDR3 loop reads CASSQRLGDEQYF. Here the CDR3 DNA reads TGCGCCAGCAGCCAGAGGCTAGGAGACGAGCAGTACTTC.

The genes are TRBV10-3 and TRBJ2-5, with D possibly being TRBD2 (6 bases). The CDR3 length is 11 residues. CDR1 is ENHRY and CDR2 is SYGVKD in the germline V gene. Between the trimmed V and J ends, which lost 4 bases and 10 bases, there was a span of 10 bases. The CDR3: CAISARGNQYF. The CDR3 DNA reads TGTGCCATCAGTGCACGGGGGAACCAGTACTTC.

The V call is TRBV5-6, the J call TRBJ2-7; D is unclear. The CDR3 runs to 14 residues. The V gene's germline CDR1 is SGHDT and CDR2 YYEEEE. The V end was cut by 2 bases, the J end by 2 bases, with 11 bases between. The CDR3 nucleotides read TGTGCCAGCAGCTTAGTTTATCAGACCTACGAGCAGTACTTC. It codes for CASSLVYQTYEQYF.

This clonotype was found a few times. V is TRBV20-1 and J is TRBJ2-5, with 8 bases lining up with TRBD2. This CDR3 contains 13 residues. Germline lookup yields CDR1 DFQATT and CDR2 SNEGSKA (reference sequence). The CDR3 is CSGLTSDQETQYF. The CDR3 bases are TGCAGCGGACTGACTAGCGACCAAGAGACCCAGTACTTC.

This clonotype occurred a few times. The V gene is TRBV27, the J gene TRBJ2-7; 8 bases map to TRBD2. The V gene's germline CDR1 is MNHEY and CDR2 SMNVEV (reference sequence). The CDR3 sequence is 14 residues long. The junction had 10 bases not matched to a gene; V was cut back by 6 bases and J by 6 bases. In DNA form, the CDR3 reads TGTGCCAGCAGAACTACCGGGACTAGAATCGAGCAGTACTTC. The encoded protein is CASRTTGTRIEQYF.

V and J are TRBV7-9 and TRBJ1-2, with 8 positions matching TRBD1. The CDR3 extends over 13 amino acids. The J segment lost 6 bases and the V segment lost 2 bases, leaving 2 bases of the junction unmatched. Germline assignment: CDR1 SEHNR and CDR2 FQNEAQ (reference sequence). CDR3 loop: CASSLSTGDGYTF. CDR3 nucleotides: TGTGCCAGCAGCTTATCGACAGGGGATGGCTACACCTTC. Based on the CDR3 plus reference TRBV7-9 and TRBJ1-2, the full variable domain is DTGVSQNPRHKITKRGQNVTFRCDPISEHNRLYWYRQTLGQGPEFLTYFQNEAQLEKSRLLSDRFSAERPKGSFSTLEIQRTEQGDSAMYLCASSLSTGDGYTFGSGTRLTVV.

CDR3 region: CASSRTEREGARNEQFF. The DNA of the CDR3 is TGTGCCAGCAGCCGAACCGAGCGGGAGGGGGCGCGCAATGAGCAGTTCTTC. This chain joins TRBV7-9 and TRBJ2-1; 10 bases align to TRBD2. CDR1 is SEHNR and CDR2 is FQNEAQ in the germline V gene (reference sequence). This CDR3 spans 17 amino acids. V was clipped by 5 bases and J by 6 bases; unmatched bases: 13. The whole variable domain, remainder taken from reference TRBV7-9 and TRBJ2-1, is DTGVSQNPRHKITKRGQNVTFRCDPISEHNRLYWYRQTLGQGPEFLTYFQNEAQLEKSRLLSDRFSAERPKGSFSTLEIQRTEQGDSAMYLCASSRTEREGARNEQFFGPGTRLTVL.

With regard to this clonotype: One junction end disagrees with the germline gene, perhaps due to a read error. The chain recombines TRBV20-1 with TRBJ1-2; TRBD1 is a possible D gene (6 bases). The germline CDR1 and CDR2 sequences are DFQATT and SNEGSKA (reference sequence). The CDR3 covers 13 residues. The CDR3 loop is CSARSQGHYAYTF. CDR3 DNA: TGCAGTGCTAGAAGTCAGGGGCACTATGCCTACACCTTC.

This chain uses TRBV7-3 with TRBJ2-2, with 13 bases aligning to TRBD2. Trimming cost V 5 bases and J 0 bases; bases outside gene matches: 12. The CDR3 covers 20 residues. Germline V gene data show CDR1 as SGHTA and CDR2 as FQGTGA. CDR3 sequence reads: CASSVDARTSGGANTGELFF. In DNA form, the CDR3 reads TGTGCCAGCAGCGTGGACGCAAGGACTAGCGGGGGTGCGAACACCGGGGAGCTGTTTTTT.

The V and J genes are TRBV28 and TRBJ1-2; TRBD1 agrees at 9 bases. V trimming: 6 bases; J trimming: 6 bases; junction bases outside the gene matches: 5. The CDR3 is made up of 13 amino acids. Germline V CDR1 and CDR2: MDHEN, SYDVKM. CDR3 nucleotides: TGTGCCAGCAGCCGAGGGACAGGGCATGGCTACACCTTC. Translated, it gives CASSRGTGHGYTF.

The chain carries TRBV28 and TRBJ2-7; the match to TRBD2 covers 7 bases. The germline V gene has CDR1 MDHEN and CDR2 SYDVKM. CDR3 length: 12 residues. V gave up 5 bases and J gave up 10 bases; unmatched junction bases: 8. The CDR3 region is CASSTDGRVQYF. CDR3 bases: TGTGCCAGCAGTACGGATGGGAGGGTCCAGTACTTC.

V usage is TRBV27 and J usage is TRBJ1-5; 7 bases fit TRBD1. After removal of 10 bases from V and 0 bases from J, the junction contained 6 bases not matched to a gene. This CDR3 spans 14 amino acids. The germline V gene encodes CDR1 MNHEY and CDR2 SMNVEV (reference sequence). The CDR3 coding sequence is TGTGCCACCCAGGGACAGAATAGCAATCAGCCCCAGCATTTT. Residues: CATQGQNSNQPQHF.

V usage is TRBV28 and J usage is TRBJ1-2, with 9 bases fitting TRBD1. From germline, CDR1 is MDHEN and CDR2 SYDVKM. This CDR3 region has 15 residues. V shed 5 bases, J shed 2 bases, and the junction held 6 bases outside the gene matches. The CDR3 is CASSRPGTGNYGYTF. The CDR3 nucleotides read TGTGCCAGCAGTCGTCCCGGGACAGGGAACTATGGCTACACCTTC.

This chain connects TRBV20-1 to TRBJ2-7; maybe TRBD2 (6 bases). Germline V gives CDR1 DFQATT, CDR2 SNEGSKA (reference sequence). The V gene lost 8 bases and the J gene lost 3 bases, with 11 bases spanning the gap. CDR3 size: 11 residues. As DNA, the CDR3 is TGCAGTACGGGACTTGGCTACGAGCAGTACTTC. This sequence encodes CSTGLGYEQYF.

Only a few counts were recorded for this clonotype. The chain has TRBV20-1 and TRBJ1-1, with D possibly matching TRBD1 (5 bases). With 5 bases removed from V and 1 base from J, the gap between germline ends came to 11 bases. This CDR3 comprises 13 residues. The germline V gene has CDR1 DFQATT and CDR2 SNEGSKA (reference sequence). CDR3 in amino acids: CSALGQPNTEAFF. CDR3 DNA: TGCAGTGCTTTGGGGCAACCGAACACTGAAGCTTTCTTT.

This clonotype has a handful of counts. The rearrangement links TRBV7-9 to TRBJ1-6; D unresolved. The CDR3 extends over 16 amino acids. V was pared by 5 bases and J by 0 bases, with 11 bases between. Germline V gene data show CDR1 as SEHNR and CDR2 as FQNEAQ (reference sequence). CDR3 bases: TGTGCCAGCAGCCAAGACGGGAGCTCCTATAATTCACCCCTCCACTTT. Translated, it gives CASSQDGSSYNSPLHF.

V usage is TRBV7-9 and J usage is TRBJ1-1, with D possibly TRBD1 on 5 matching bases. Trimming removed 5 bases at V and 1 base at J, with 14 bases between. Per the germline V gene, CDR1 is SEHNR and CDR2 is FQNEAQ (reference sequence). The CDR3 runs 15 residues. CDR3 sequence reads: CASSRTSVKNTEAFF. CDR3 nucleotides: TGTGCCAGCAGCCGGACAAGCGTAAAGAACACTGAAGCTTTCTTT.

About this clonotype: The conserved final phenylalanine or tryptophan is absent from the CDR3, which likely points to a read error. This chain links TRBV20-1 with TRBJ2-5, with a tentative D call TRBD2 (6 bases). The CDR3 loop spans 14 amino acids. V was shortened by 0 bases and J by 3 bases, with 11 bases between the two germline ends. CDR1 and CDR2 from the germline V gene are DFQATT and SNEGSKA (reference sequence). The chain's CDR3 is CSARDGGPEETQYL. Here the CDR3 DNA reads TGCAGTGCTAGAGATGGAGGGCCTGAAGAGACCCAGTACTTA.

This chain links TRBV20-1 with TRBJ1-2; D gene ambiguous. Trimming took off 0 bases at V and 0 bases at J, with 5 bases between the two ends. Germline V gene sequence: CDR1 DFQATT, CDR2 SNEGSKA (reference sequence). The CDR3 runs to 13 residues. Here the CDR3 DNA reads TGCAGTGCTAGAGATCTTACTAACTATGGCTACACCTTC. Encoded protein: CSARDLTNYGYTF.